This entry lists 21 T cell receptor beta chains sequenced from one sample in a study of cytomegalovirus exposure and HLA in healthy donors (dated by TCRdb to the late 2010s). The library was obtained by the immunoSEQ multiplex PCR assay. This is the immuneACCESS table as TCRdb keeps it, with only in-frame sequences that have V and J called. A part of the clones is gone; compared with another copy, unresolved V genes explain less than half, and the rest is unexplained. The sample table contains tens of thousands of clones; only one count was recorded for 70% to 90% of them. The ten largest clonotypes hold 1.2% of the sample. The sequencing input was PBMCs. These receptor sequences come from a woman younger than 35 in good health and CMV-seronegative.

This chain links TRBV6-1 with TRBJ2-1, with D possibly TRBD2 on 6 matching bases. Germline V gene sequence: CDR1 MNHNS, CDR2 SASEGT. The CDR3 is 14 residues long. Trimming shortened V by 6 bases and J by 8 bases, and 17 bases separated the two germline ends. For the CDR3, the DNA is TGTGCCAGCAGCGGGGGACCGGAATGGCATGAGCAGTTCTTC. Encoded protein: CASSGGPEWHEQFF.

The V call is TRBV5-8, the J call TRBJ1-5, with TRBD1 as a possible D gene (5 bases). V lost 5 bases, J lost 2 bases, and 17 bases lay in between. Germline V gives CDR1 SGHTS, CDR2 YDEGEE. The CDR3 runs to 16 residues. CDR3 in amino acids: CASSRGGRAGNQPQHF. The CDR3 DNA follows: TGTGCCAGCAGTCGGGGGGGTCGCGCGGGCAATCAGCCCCAGCATTTT. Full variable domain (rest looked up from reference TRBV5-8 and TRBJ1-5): EAGVTQSPTHLIKTRGQQATLRCSPISGHTSVYWYQQALGLGLQFLLWYDEGEERNRGNFPPRFSGRQFPNYSSELNVNALELEDSALYLCASSRGGRAGNQPQHFGDGTRLSIL.

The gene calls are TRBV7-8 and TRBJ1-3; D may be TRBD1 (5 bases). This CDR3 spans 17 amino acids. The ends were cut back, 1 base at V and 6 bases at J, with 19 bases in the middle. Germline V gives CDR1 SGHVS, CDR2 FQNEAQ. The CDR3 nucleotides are TGTGCCAGCAGCTTAGTTTTCGGGGGTTATAGAGAAAACACCATATATTTT. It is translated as CASSLVFGGYRENTIYF.

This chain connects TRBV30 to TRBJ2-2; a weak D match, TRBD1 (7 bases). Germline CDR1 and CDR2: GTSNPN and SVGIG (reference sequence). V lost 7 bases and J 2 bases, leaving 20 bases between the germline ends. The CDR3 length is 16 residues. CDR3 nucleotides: TGTGCCTTAACAACTCTTGGAGGGGGCAACACCGGGGAGCTGTTTTTT. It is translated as CALTTLGGGNTGELFF.

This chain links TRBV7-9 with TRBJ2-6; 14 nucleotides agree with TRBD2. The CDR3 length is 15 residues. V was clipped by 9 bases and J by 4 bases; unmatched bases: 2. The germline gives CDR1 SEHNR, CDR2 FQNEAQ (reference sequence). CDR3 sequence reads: CASGTSGRGANVLTF. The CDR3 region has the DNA TGTGCCAGTGGGACTAGCGGGAGAGGGGCCAACGTCCTGACTTTC.

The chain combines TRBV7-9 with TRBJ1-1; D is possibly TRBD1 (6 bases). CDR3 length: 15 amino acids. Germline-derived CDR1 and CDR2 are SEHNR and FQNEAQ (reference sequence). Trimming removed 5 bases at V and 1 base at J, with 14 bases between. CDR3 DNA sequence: TGTGCCAGCAGCCCCCCACAGGGCCGGAACACTGAAGCTTTCTTT. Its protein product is CASSPPQGRNTEAFF.

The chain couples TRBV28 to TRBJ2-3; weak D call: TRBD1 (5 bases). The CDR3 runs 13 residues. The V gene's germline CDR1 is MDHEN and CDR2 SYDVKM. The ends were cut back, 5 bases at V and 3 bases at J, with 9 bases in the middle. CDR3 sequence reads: CASSPRQTDTQYF. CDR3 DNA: TGTGCCAGCAGTCCCAGACAGACAGATACGCAGTATTTT.

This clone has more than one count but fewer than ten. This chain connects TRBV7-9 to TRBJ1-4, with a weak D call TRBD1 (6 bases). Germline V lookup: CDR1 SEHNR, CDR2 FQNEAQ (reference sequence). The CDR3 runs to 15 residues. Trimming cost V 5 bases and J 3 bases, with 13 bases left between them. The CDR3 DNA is TGTGCCAGCAGCGGCACAGGGTCAGCTAATGAAAAACTGTTTTTT. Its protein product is CASSGTGSANEKLFF.

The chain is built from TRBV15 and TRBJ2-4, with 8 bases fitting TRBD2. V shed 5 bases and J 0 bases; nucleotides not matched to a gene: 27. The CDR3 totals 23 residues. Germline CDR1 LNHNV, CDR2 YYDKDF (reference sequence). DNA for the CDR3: TGTGCCACCAGCCGTATCCTCGTGGATGGGACTAGTTTCTCAACACTAGCCAAAAACATTCAGTACTTC. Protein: CATSRILVDGTSFSTLAKNIQYF.

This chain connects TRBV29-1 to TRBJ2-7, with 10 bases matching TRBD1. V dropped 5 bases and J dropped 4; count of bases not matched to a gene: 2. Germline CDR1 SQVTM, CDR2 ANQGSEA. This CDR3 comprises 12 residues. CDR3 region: CSVTDRGYEQYF. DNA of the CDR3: TGCAGCGTTACGGACAGGGGGTACGAGCAGTACTTC.

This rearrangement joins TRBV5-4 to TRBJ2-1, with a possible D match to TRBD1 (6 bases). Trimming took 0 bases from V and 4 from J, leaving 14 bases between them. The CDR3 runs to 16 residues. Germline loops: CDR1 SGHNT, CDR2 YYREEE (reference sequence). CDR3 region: CASSLGARGTYNEQFF. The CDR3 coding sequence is TGTGCCAGCAGCTTGGGCGCCAGGGGTACTTACAATGAGCAGTTCTTC.

The CDR3 sequence is CASSLQEFYNSPLHF. The CDR3 coding sequence is TGTGCCAGCAGCTTACAGGAATTTTATAATTCACCCCTCCACTTT. The chain joins TRBV7-2 to TRBJ1-6; D not resolved. The length of the CDR3 is 15 residues. V was shortened by 2 bases and J by 4 bases, with 9 bases between the two germline ends. CDR1 and CDR2 (germline): SGHTA, FQGNSA.

CDR3 in DNA: TGCGCCAGCAGCCTGGGACAGGGGGAAAACTATGGCTACACCTTC. Translated, it gives CASSLGQGENYGYTF. This chain links TRBV5-1 with TRBJ1-2, with 11 bases aligning to TRBD1. Per the germline V gene, CDR1 is SGHRS and CDR2 is YFSETQ. This CDR3 has 15 amino acids. Germline trimming cut 4 bases from V and 2 bases from J; bases unmatched to any gene: 4. Looking up the rest from reference TRBV5-1 and TRBJ1-2 gives the full variable domain: KAGVTQTPRYLIKTRGQQVTLSCSPISGHRSVSWYQQTPGQGLQFLFEYFSETQRNKGNFPGRFSGRQFSNSRSEMNVSTLELGDSALYLCASSLGQGENYGYTFGSGTRLTVV.

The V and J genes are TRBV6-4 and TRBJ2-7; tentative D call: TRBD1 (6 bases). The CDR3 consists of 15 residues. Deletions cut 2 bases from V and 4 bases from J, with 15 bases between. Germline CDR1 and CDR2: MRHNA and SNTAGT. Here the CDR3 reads CASSDPGTQQYEQYF. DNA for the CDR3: TGTGCCAGCAGTGACCCCGGGACACAGCAATACGAGCAGTACTTC.

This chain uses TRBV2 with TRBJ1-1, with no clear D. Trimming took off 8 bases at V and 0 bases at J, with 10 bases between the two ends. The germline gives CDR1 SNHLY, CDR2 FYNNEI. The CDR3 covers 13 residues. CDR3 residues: CASGMGMNTEAFF. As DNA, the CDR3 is TGTGCCAGCGGAATGGGCATGAACACTGAAGCTTTCTTT.

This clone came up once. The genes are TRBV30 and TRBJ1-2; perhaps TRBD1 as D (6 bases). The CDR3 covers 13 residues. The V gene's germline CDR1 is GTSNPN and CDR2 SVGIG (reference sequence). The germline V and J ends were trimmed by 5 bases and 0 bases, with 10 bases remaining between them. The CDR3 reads CAWDRLANYGYTF. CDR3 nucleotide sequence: TGTGCCTGGGACAGGTTAGCTAACTATGGCTACACCTTC.

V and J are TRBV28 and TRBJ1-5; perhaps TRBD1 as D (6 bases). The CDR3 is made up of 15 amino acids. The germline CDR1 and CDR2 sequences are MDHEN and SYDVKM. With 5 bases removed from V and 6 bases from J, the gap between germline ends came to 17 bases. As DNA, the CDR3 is TGTGCCAGCAGTCCCGGGACAAGCGTGGTTCAGCCCCAGCATTTT. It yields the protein CASSPGTSVVQPQHF.

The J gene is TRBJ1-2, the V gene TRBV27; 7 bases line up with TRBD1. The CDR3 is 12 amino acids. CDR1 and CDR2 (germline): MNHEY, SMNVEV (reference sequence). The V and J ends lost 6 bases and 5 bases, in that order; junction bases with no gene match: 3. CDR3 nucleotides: TGTGCCAGCAGGGGGACAGATTATGGCTACACCTTC. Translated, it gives CASRGTDYGYTF.

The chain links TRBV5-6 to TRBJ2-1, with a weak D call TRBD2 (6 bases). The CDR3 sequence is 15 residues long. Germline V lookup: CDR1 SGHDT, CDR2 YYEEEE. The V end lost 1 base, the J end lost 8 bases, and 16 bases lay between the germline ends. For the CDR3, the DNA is TGTGCCAGCAGCTTGTTTAGCGGAGGGGACCATGAGCAGTTCTTC. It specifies CASSLFSGGDHEQFF.

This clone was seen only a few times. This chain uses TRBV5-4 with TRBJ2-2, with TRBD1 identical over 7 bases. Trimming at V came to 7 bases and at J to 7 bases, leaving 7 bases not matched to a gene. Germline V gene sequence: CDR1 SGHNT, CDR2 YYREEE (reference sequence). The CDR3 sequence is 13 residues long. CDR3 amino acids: CASQTGLNGELFF. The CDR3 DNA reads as TGTGCCAGCCAGACAGGGTTAAACGGGGAGCTGTTTTTT.

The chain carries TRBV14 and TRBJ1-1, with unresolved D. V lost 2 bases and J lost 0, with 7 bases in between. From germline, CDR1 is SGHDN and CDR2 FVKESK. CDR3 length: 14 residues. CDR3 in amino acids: CASSQSRMNTEAFF. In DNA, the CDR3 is TGTGCCAGCAGCCAATCGAGGATGAACACTGAAGCTTTCTTT.